This T cell receptor beta chain was found in a study of T cell repertoires in cytomegalovirus infection. Study information: Both recently identified HLA-C-restricted and well-studied HLA-B-restricted CMV epitopes were used in the study. Both CMV infection and a matching HLA type were indicated by public TCR beta signatures. Study-level findings and limits: Clonotypes of TCR beta that were HLA-C-restricted and CMV-specific dominated the ex vivo response. Pooled public TCR beta family frequency picked out CMV carriers with the relevant HLA.

This CDR3 is built from 12 residues. Germline CDR1 reads SNHLY; CDR2 reads FYNNEI. The ends were cut back, 6 bases at V and 4 bases at J, with 9 bases in the middle. TCRdb independently ran MiXCR on the reads; one entry per CDR3 protein. The table lists fewer than 1,000,000 distinct CDR3 sequences, more than 25% of them singletons, with 11% to 15% in the top ten. The sample holds a few counts of this clonotype. Its antigen is undetermined. The chain couples TRBV2 to TRBJ1-2, with D possibly being TRBD1 (5 bases). The sample in question was cultured CD8+ T cells from PBMCs, obtained from culture after CMV antigen stimulation. This TCR came from a human donor in good health (CMV status not recorded). Some clones in this sample may be carry-over from other donors' samples. The CDR3 bases are TGTGCCAGCAGGGGAGACAGCTATGGCTACACCTTC. This sequence encodes CASRGDSYGYTF.